These 26 T cell receptor beta chains share one sample of origin, sequenced in a study of T cell clones after liver transplantation. Method: immunoSEQ multiplex PCR; TCRdb's copy keeps in-frame clones and lacks some. The table lists fewer than 45,000 clones, about 86% of them singletons. Source: CD4+ T cells from blood, taken 24 months after liver transplant. The receptors shown here come from a human patient who received a liver transplant. The graft donor may be the source of some T cells.

The CDR3 region is CASSLGGPHPNYGYTF. DNA of the CDR3: TGTGCCAGCAGCTTGGGGGGGCCCCACCCTAACTATGGCTACACCTTC. The chain couples TRBV5-4 to TRBJ1-2, with D maybe TRBD1 (6 bases). The CDR3 covers 16 residues. The V end was cut by 0 bases, the J end by 0 bases, with 12 bases between. Germline V lookup: CDR1 SGHNT, CDR2 YYREEE (reference sequence).

The V gene is TRBV19, the J gene TRBJ2-6, with no clear D. This CDR3 has 14 residues. Trimming removed 6 bases from V and 0 bases from J, with 6 bases in between. Germline V gene sequence: CDR1 LNHDA, CDR2 SQIVND (reference sequence). The CDR3 bases are TGTGCCAGTAGGCCCGGCTCTGGGGCCAACGTCCTGACTTTC. Its protein is CASRPGSGANVLTF.

This clone was seen a single time. This sequence joins TRBV19 and TRBJ2-3; 9 positions agree with TRBD2. Germline V gene lookup returns CDR1 LNHDA and CDR2 SQIVND (reference sequence). The CDR3 runs to 16 residues. With 11 bases clipped from V and 4 bases from J, the junction kept 16 bases outside the gene matches. Here the CDR3 DNA reads TGTGCCGCCAGTAAGGTCGCGGGACTAGCTGCAGATACGCAGTATTTT. It specifies CAASKVAGLAADTQYF.

This chain connects TRBV19 to TRBJ2-3; D tentatively reads TRBD1 or TRBD2 (5 bases each). The CDR3 consists of 17 residues. CDR1 and CDR2 from the germline V gene are LNHDA and SQIVND (reference sequence). V was pared by 2 bases and J by 0 bases, with 15 bases between. The CDR3 sequence: CASSIQRGPTSTDTQYF. DNA for the CDR3: TGTGCCAGTAGTATACAGAGGGGACCCACTAGCACAGATACGCAGTATTTT.

The V and J genes are TRBV7-3 and TRBJ2-1; 16 bases agree with TRBD2. Germline V gene data show CDR1 as SGHTA and CDR2 as FQGTGA. V shed 5 bases, J shed 6 bases, and the junction held 13 bases outside the gene matches. CDR3 size: 19 residues. DNA for the CDR3: TGTGCCAGCAGCACCCCGGGACTAGCGGGAGGGCCGGTCGGCAATGAGCAGTTCTTC. Its translation: CASSTPGLAGGPVGNEQFF.

The V and J genes are TRBV7-9 and TRBJ1-4, with D possibly matching TRBD1 (6 bases). The length of the CDR3 is 15 residues. V was shortened by 1 base and J by 2 bases, with 8 bases between the two germline ends. Germline values: CDR1 SEHNR, CDR2 FQNEAQ (reference sequence). The CDR3 nucleotides are TGTGCCAGCAGCTTAGACAGGGCGACTAATGAAAAACTGTTTTTT. It translates to CASSLDRATNEKLFF.

The rearrangement uses TRBV18 and TRBJ2-2; the match to TRBD2 covers 10 bases. The V gene's germline CDR1 is KGHSH and CDR2 LQKENI. With V trimmed by 6 bases and J by 4 bases, 5 bases remained unmatched. The CDR3 loop spans 15 amino acids. CDR3 sequence: CASSPRTSGTGELFF. CDR3 DNA: TGTGCCAGCTCCCCCCGGACTAGCGGCACCGGGGAGCTGTTTTTT.

The chain combines TRBV5-6 with TRBJ2-2; D is possibly TRBD1 (5 bases). Per the germline V gene, CDR1 is SGHDT and CDR2 is YYEEEE. This CDR3 has 14 residues. The V gene lost 2 bases and the J gene lost 4 bases, with 9 bases spanning the gap. The CDR3 nucleotides read TGTGCCAGCAGCTTCCAAGGGGTCACCGGGGAGCTGTTTTTT. This translates into CASSFQGVTGELFF. Drawing the rest from reference TRBV5-6 and TRBJ2-2, the complete variable domain is DAGVTQSPTHLIKTRGQQVTLRCSPKSGHDTVSWYQQALGQGPQFIFQYYEEEERQRGNFPDRFSGHQFPNYSSELNVNALLLGDSALYLCASSFQGVTGELFFGEGSRLTVL.

The chain joins TRBV9 to TRBJ2-7, with D possibly TRBD1 on 5 matching bases. Germline CDR1 reads SGDLS; CDR2 reads YYNGEE. Trimming left V 0 bases short and J 4 bases short, with 14 bases between. This CDR3 contains 15 residues. The CDR3 region is CASSVGPGMGYEQYF. As DNA, the CDR3 is TGTGCCAGCAGCGTAGGGCCAGGGATGGGATACGAGCAGTACTTC.

A single count supports this clone. V usage is TRBV18 and J usage is TRBJ1-1, with TRBD1 as a possible D gene (5 bases). Trimming took 3 bases from V and 7 from J, leaving 12 bases between them. CDR3 length: 13 amino acids. Germline loops: CDR1 KGHSH, CDR2 LQKENI. The CDR3 reads CASSPGLGDEAFF. For the CDR3, the DNA is TGTGCCAGCTCACCTGGCCTGGGGGATGAAGCTTTCTTT.

V usage is TRBV6-1 and J usage is TRBJ1-6; D ambiguous. Germline CDR1 and CDR2: MNHNS and SASEGT. V was clipped by 2 bases and J by 0 bases, with 14 bases between them. The CDR3 is 18 residues long. The CDR3 nucleotides read TGTGCCAGCAGTGAACAGGCTGGGAGTAACTCCTATAATTCACCCCTCCACTTT. Encoded protein: CASSEQAGSNSYNSPLHF.

V is TRBV6-5 and J is TRBJ1-1; D may be TRBD1 (5 bases). Per the germline V gene, CDR1 is MNHEY and CDR2 is SVGAGI. The length of the CDR3 is 13 residues. The V and J ends lost 5 bases and 7 bases respectively, with 14 bases between them. CDR3 sequence (DNA): TGTGCCAGCAGTCTAACTAGGGGTAGTGAAGCTTTCTTT. It specifies CASSLTRGSEAFF.

This chain connects TRBV5-1 to TRBJ2-1; TRBD2 aligns across 8 bases. Germline assignment: CDR1 SGHRS and CDR2 YFSETQ. V was pared by 0 bases and J by 4 bases, with 9 bases of the junction left unmatched. This CDR3 has 17 residues. In nucleotides, the CDR3 is TGCGCCAGCAGCTTGGAACCAGCGGGAGCCATATACAATGAGCAGTTCTTC. It codes for CASSLEPAGAIYNEQFF. Combining the CDR3 with reference TRBV5-1 and TRBJ2-1 gives the whole variable domain KAGVTQTPRYLIKTRGQQVTLSCSPISGHRSVSWYQQTPGQGLQFLFEYFSETQRNKGNFPGRFSGRQFSNSRSEMNVSTLELGDSALYLCASSLEPAGAIYNEQFFGPGTRLTVL.

The V call is TRBV28, the J call TRBJ1-2; D may be TRBD1 (5 bases). V lost 7 bases, J lost 4 bases, and 25 bases lay in between. This CDR3 region has 17 residues. Germline CDR1 reads MDHEN; CDR2 reads SYDVKM. The CDR3 bases are TGTGCCAGCATTCCCGACCTTGAACTGGGGCGAGGCTATGGCTACACCTTC. It is translated as CASIPDLELGRGYGYTF.

The chain links TRBV11-2 to TRBJ2-1; 13 nucleotides match TRBD2. Trimming removed 5 bases from V and 8 bases from J; junction bases left unmatched: 6. The germline CDR1 and CDR2 sequences are SGHAT and FQNNGV. This CDR3 has 15 residues. The chain's CDR3 is CASSPRTSGSYEQFF. The DNA of the CDR3 is TGTGCCAGCAGCCCGCGGACTAGCGGGAGTTATGAGCAGTTCTTC.

The chain joins TRBV27 to TRBJ2-1; D gene ambiguous. V lost 5 bases and J lost 8, with 13 bases in between. This CDR3 has 13 residues. The germline V gene has CDR1 MNHEY and CDR2 SMNVEV (reference sequence). CDR3 sequence (DNA): TGTGCCAGCAGTCCCCGAGTTCAGCATGAGCAGTTCTTC. It is translated as CASSPRVQHEQFF.

In its sample, this clone was seen a few times. The CDR3 DNA reads TGTGCCAGTAGTATAGCTATCAACACTGAAGCTTTCTTT. It specifies CASSIAINTEAFF. This chain uses TRBV19 with TRBJ1-1; D call uncertain. The germline CDR1 and CDR2 sequences are LNHDA and SQIVND (reference sequence). Between the trimmed V and J ends, which lost 1 base and 2 bases, there was a span of 5 bases. The CDR3 covers 13 residues. Full variable domain (missing parts from reference TRBV19 and TRBJ1-1): DGGITQSPKYLFRKEGQNVTLSCEQNLNHDAMYWYRQDPGQGLRLIYYSQIVNDFQKGDIAEGYSVSREKKESFPLTVTSAQKNPTAFYLCASSIAINTEAFFGQGTRLTVV.

The chain carries TRBV6-6 and TRBJ1-2; TRBD1 matches 9 bases. This CDR3 is 13 amino acids long. From germline, CDR1 is MNHNY and CDR2 SVGAGI (reference sequence). The trim removed 7 bases at V and 5 bases at J, leaving 5 bases unmatched. CDR3 sequence reads: CASTGTGFYGYTF. CDR3 nucleotide sequence: TGTGCCAGCACGGGGACAGGGTTTTATGGCTACACCTTC.

This chain links TRBV28 with TRBJ2-3, with TRBD2 matching 11 bases. The CDR3 runs 12 residues. From germline, CDR1 is MDHEN and CDR2 SYDVKM. Losses at the gene ends were 11 bases for V and 4 bases for J; bases not matched to a gene: 2. The CDR3 sequence: CAVLAGADTQYF. CDR3 nucleotide sequence: TGTGCCGTACTAGCGGGAGCAGATACGCAGTATTTT.

The chain recombines TRBV12-5 with TRBJ2-5; TRBD2 aligns across 14 bases. The CDR3 runs to 16 residues. V trimming: 4 bases; J trimming: 2 bases; junction bases outside the gene matches: 3. CDR1 and CDR2 (germline): LGHNT, FRNRAP. The CDR3 DNA follows: TGTGCTAGTGGTTGGACTAGCGGGGGGTTTCAAGAGACCCAGTACTTC. This codes for CASGWTSGGFQETQYF. Using reference TRBV12-5 and TRBJ2-5 for the parts outside the CDR3, the full variable domain is DARVTQTPRHKVTEMGQEVTMRCQPILGHNTVFWYRQTMMQGLELLAYFRNRAPLDDSGMPKDRFSAEMPDATLATLKIQPSEPRDSAVYFCASGWTSGGFQETQYFGPGTRLLVL.

This chain joins TRBV6-5 and TRBJ2-7; 7 bases align to TRBD2. With V trimmed by 6 bases and J by 0 bases, 5 bases remained unmatched. CDR1 MNHEY and CDR2 SVGAGI come from the germline V gene. This CDR3 region has 14 residues. The CDR3: CASSRAGISYEQYF. The CDR3 DNA follows: TGTGCCAGCAGCCGAGCGGGAATCTCCTACGAGCAGTACTTC.

V gene TRBV18 combines with J gene TRBJ1-4, with D hard to call. Germline values: CDR1 KGHSH, CDR2 LQKENI. The CDR3 runs 15 residues. V was pared by 0 bases and J by 4 bases, with 9 bases between. CDR3 in amino acids: CASSPPGHGNEKLFF. The CDR3 bases are TGTGCCAGCTCACCACCGGGTCACGGTAATGAAAAACTGTTTTTT.

This chain links TRBV29-1 with TRBJ2-1; 13 bases fit TRBD2. This CDR3 is 18 amino acids long. Trimming took 7 bases from V and 0 from J; bases not matched to a gene: 12. CDR1 and CDR2 (germline): SQVTM, ANQGSEA. CDR3 loop: CSADGTSGTVSSYNEQFF. CDR3 bases: TGCAGCGCTGATGGGACTAGCGGGACCGTGAGCTCCTACAATGAGCAGTTCTTC.

V is TRBV7-3 and J is TRBJ2-2, with D perhaps matching TRBD1 (6 bases). This CDR3 is built from 18 residues. The V end was cut by 1 base, the J end by 4 bases, with 19 bases between. Germline V gives CDR1 SGHTA, CDR2 FQGTGA. DNA of the CDR3: TGTGCCAGCAGCTTAAGAAGTCCAGTAGGGGGAATCACCGGGGAGCTGTTTTTT. This translates into CASSLRSPVGGITGELFF.

The chain carries TRBV7-6 and TRBJ2-1; the match to TRBD2 covers 12 bases. The V gene's germline CDR1 is SGHVS and CDR2 FNYEAQ. The CDR3 has 14 amino acids. V lost 6 bases to trimming and J lost 10 bases; unmatched junction nucleotides: 7. DNA for the CDR3: TGTGCCAGCAGTCACCGACTAGCGGGGGAGGAGCAGTTCTTC. Translation: CASSHRLAGEEQFF.

CDR3 protein: CASREGHANYGYTF. The DNA of the CDR3 is TGCGCCAGCAGGGAGGGACATGCGAACTATGGCTACACCTTC. J is TRBJ1-2 and V is TRBV5-1, with D perhaps matching TRBD1 (6 bases). Germline V gene sequence: CDR1 SGHRS, CDR2 YFSETQ. The CDR3 contains 14 residues. Trimming cost V 5 bases and J 2 bases, with 13 bases left between them.